The 24 T cell receptor beta chains reported below all come from one sample, sequenced in a study of blood T cells in healthy people across ages. Using a J-beta primer mix together with a sample-barcoded 5' primer, a second PCR was run for about 7 to 12 cycles. MiXCR, applied by TCRdb to the 5' RACE reads, yields one record per CDR3 protein. The sample contains roughly 1.4 million distinct CDR3 sequences, 59% of which appear only once. Input material: blood. The origin of the receptors is a man aged 18 to 30 in good health.

This clonotype was seen a few times. The chain carries TRBV6-5 and TRBJ2-7, with a possible D match to TRBD1 (6 bases). CDR1 and CDR2 from the germline V gene are MNHEY and SVGAGI. The CDR3 consists of 13 residues. V was shortened by 6 bases and J by 3 bases, with 12 bases between the two germline ends. CDR3 nucleotide sequence: TGTGCCAGCAGGAGGACAGTGAACTACGAGCAGTACTTC. Translating gives CASRRTVNYEQYF.

This chain uses TRBV20-1 with TRBJ1-5; 7 bases map to TRBD1. CDR3 length: 13 residues. The junction had 10 bases not matched to a gene; V was cut back by 7 bases and J by 7 bases. CDR1 is DFQATT and CDR2 is SNEGSKA in the germline V gene (reference sequence). DNA of the CDR3: TGCAGTGGAGGGGGCAGGGGTAGCCAGCCCCAGCATTTT. It specifies CSGGGRGSQPQHF.

The V gene is TRBV28, the J gene TRBJ1-2; D possibly corresponds to TRBD1 (5 bases). The CDR3 totals 15 residues. With 6 bases removed from V and 5 bases from J, the gap between germline ends came to 19 bases. The germline CDR1 and CDR2 sequences are MDHEN and SYDVKM. The CDR3 spells CASSQKGEYLYGYTF. Written as DNA, the CDR3 is TGTGCCAGCAGCCAAAAAGGGGAGTATTTATATGGCTACACCTTC.

CDR3 sequence (DNA): TGCGCCAGCAGCCGAGGGACAGGCGGATTAGATACGCAGTATTTT. The encoded protein is CASSRGTGGLDTQYF. V is TRBV4-1 and J is TRBJ2-3; TRBD1 aligns across 8 bases. V lost 4 bases to trimming and J lost 5 bases; unmatched junction nucleotides: 8. The V gene's germline CDR1 is MGHRA and CDR2 YSYEKL. This CDR3 is built from 15 residues.

This clonotype came up a few times. The V gene is TRBV29-1, the J gene TRBJ1-1; D uncertain. The CDR3 has 13 residues. Trimming pared 6 bases from V and 4 bases from J, leaving 15 bases between. From germline, CDR1 is SQVTM and CDR2 ANQGSEA. CDR3 in amino acids: CSVAGPGLTEAFF. In nucleotides, the CDR3 is TGCAGCGTCGCGGGCCCAGGTCTCACTGAAGCTTTCTTT.

The J gene is TRBJ2-3, the V gene TRBV6-6; 11 bases match TRBD2. V shed 6 bases and J 1 base; nucleotides not matched to a gene: 6. Germline V lookup: CDR1 MNHNY, CDR2 SVGAGI (reference sequence). The length of the CDR3 is 16 residues. CDR3 amino acids: CASRTVAGGRTDTQYF. CDR3 bases: TGTGCCAGCAGGACAGTAGCGGGAGGGCGCACAGATACGCAGTATTTT.

The chain uses TRBV20-1 and TRBJ2-7, with D hard to call. The germline V and J ends were trimmed by 4 bases and 3 bases, with 4 bases remaining between them. CDR3 size: 10 residues. Germline-derived CDR1 and CDR2 are DFQATT and SNEGSKA (reference sequence). This chain's CDR3 is CSATDYEQYF. Here the CDR3 DNA reads TGCAGTGCTACCGACTACGAGCAGTACTTC.

This clonotype was detected a few times. The rearrangement uses TRBV29-1 and TRBJ1-2, with D hard to call. V gave up 4 bases and J gave up 6 bases, with 15 bases separating them. CDR1 and CDR2 from the germline V gene are SQVTM and ANQGSEA. CDR3 length: 13 residues. The CDR3 protein is CSVGAGVMDGYTF. The DNA of the CDR3 is TGCAGCGTTGGGGCAGGCGTAATGGATGGCTACACCTTC.

The chain has TRBV4-1 and TRBJ1-1, with 7 bases identical to TRBD1. This CDR3 comprises 15 residues. Germline CDR1 is MGHRA and CDR2 is YSYEKL. The V gene end was trimmed by 1 base and the J gene end by 0 bases; junction bases not matched to a gene: 2. CDR3 in amino acids: CASSQGGQVNTEAFF. The CDR3 coding sequence is TGCGCCAGCAGCCAAGGAGGACAGGTGAACACTGAAGCTTTCTTT.

The rearrangement links TRBV29-1 to TRBJ1-1, with D unresolved. Germline V gene lookup returns CDR1 SQVTM and CDR2 ANQGSEA. The CDR3 runs 14 residues. V was pared by 1 base and J by 8 bases, with 17 bases between. DNA of the CDR3: TGCAGCGTTGAAGGTACAGAGAACCGTCCGGAAGCTTTCTTT. It is translated as CSVEGTENRPEAFF.

This clonotype was counted between two and nine times. J is TRBJ2-7 and V is TRBV10-3; 7 bases are a match to TRBD1. Germline trimming cut 0 bases from V and 1 base from J; bases unmatched to any gene: 6. Germline values: CDR1 ENHRY, CDR2 SYGVKD. This CDR3 comprises 16 residues. CDR3 amino acids: CAISESTGTVSYEQYF. DNA of the CDR3: TGTGCCATCAGTGAGTCCACGGGGACAGTATCCTACGAGCAGTACTTC.

The chain employs TRBV29-1 and TRBJ2-7; D is undetermined. This CDR3 comprises 13 residues. Per the germline V gene, CDR1 is SQVTM and CDR2 is ANQGSEA. Trimming took 7 bases from V and 3 from J, leaving 16 bases between them. The CDR3 nucleotides read TGCAGCGCGCCCGACCGGTGGGGCTACGAGCAGTACTTC. This encodes CSAPDRWGYEQYF.

The chain couples TRBV6-1 to TRBJ1-1, with D possibly matching TRBD1 (5 bases). V shed 8 bases and J shed 0 bases, with 16 bases lying between them. Germline CDR1 reads MNHNS; CDR2 reads SASEGT. The CDR3 contains 15 residues. The CDR3 DNA follows: TGTGCCAGCTCAAGGGGAGGTACGGTGAACACTGAAGCTTTCTTT. This sequence encodes CASSRGGTVNTEAFF.

The chain recombines TRBV7-2 with TRBJ2-3; possible D gene TRBD2, 7 bases. The germline V gene encodes CDR1 SGHTA and CDR2 FQGNSA. V lost 3 bases and J lost 5, with 15 bases in between. The CDR3 sequence is 15 residues long. The CDR3 DNA reads as TGTGCCAGCAGCTTGGGGGGGGCCCATGGAGATACGCAGTATTTT. Translating it yields CASSLGGAHGDTQYF.

Only a few counts were recorded for this clonotype. The V and J genes are TRBV15 and TRBJ2-3; no clear D gene. Germline CDR1 and CDR2: LNHNV and YYDKDF (reference sequence). This CDR3 has 13 amino acids. The ends were cut back, 0 bases at V and 4 bases at J, with 5 bases in the middle. CDR3 sequence: CATSRDGADTQYF. The DNA of the CDR3 is TGTGCCACCAGCAGAGATGGCGCAGATACGCAGTATTTT.

The genes are TRBV20-1 and TRBJ2-5, with D possibly TRBD2 on 7 matching bases. The CDR3 totals 12 residues. V gave up 3 bases and J gave up 11 bases, with 16 bases separating them. Germline CDR1 is DFQATT and CDR2 is SNEGSKA (reference sequence). The CDR3 is CSARGGGWEQYF. The CDR3 nucleotides read TGCAGTGCTAGGGGAGGGGGTTGGGAGCAGTACTTC.

This chain connects TRBV6-2 or TRBV6-3 to TRBJ1-1, with TRBD1 identical over 10 bases. The length of the CDR3 is 16 residues. Germline assignment: CDR1 MNHEY and CDR2 SVGEGT. Trimming at V came to 6 bases and at J to 4 bases, leaving 11 bases not matched to a gene. CDR3 bases: TGTGCCAGCAGCCCCGGGACAGGGGCGATCCCCACTGAAGCTTTCTTT. Translating it yields CASSPGTGAIPTEAFF.

This clonotype was detected only a few times. V and J are TRBV20-1 and TRBJ2-4, with TRBD2 matching 7 bases. The last part of the DNA fits TRBJ2-5 better; the J call may be wrong. There are 14 residues in the CDR3. Germline V gene sequence: CDR1 DFQATT, CDR2 SNEGSKA (reference sequence). In nucleotides, the CDR3 is TGCAGTGCTAGCCGGCGGGAGATGCTGGAGACCCAGTACTTC. Translating it yields CSASRREMLETQYF.

This clonotype has just a few counts. V is TRBV4-2 and J is TRBJ2-1; 12 bases are a match to TRBD2. The V gene's germline CDR1 is LGHNA and CDR2 YNFKEQ. This CDR3 contains 16 residues. Trimming cost V 5 bases and J 8 bases; bases outside gene matches: 10. CDR3 loop: CASSGITTSGSDEQFF. In nucleotides, the CDR3 is TGTGCCAGCAGCGGAATAACGACTAGCGGGAGCGATGAGCAGTTCTTC.

This clonotype showed up just a few times. The chain joins TRBV2 to TRBJ2-5; D is undetermined. V lost 3 bases and J lost 4, with 12 bases in between. This CDR3 has 14 amino acids. From germline, CDR1 is SNHLY and CDR2 FYNNEI. The CDR3: CASSERRKLETQYF. In DNA, the CDR3 is TGTGCCAGCAGTGAGAGGCGGAAACTAGAGACCCAGTACTTC.

V and J are TRBV6-5 and TRBJ1-2; weak D call: TRBD1 (6 bases). Germline V gene data show CDR1 as MNHEY and CDR2 as SVGAGI. The CDR3 loop spans 13 amino acids. V dropped 11 bases and J dropped 0 bases, with 13 bases sitting between them. CDR3 region: CAAGDGTNYGYTF. CDR3 nucleotides: TGTGCCGCAGGGGATGGTACTAACTATGGCTACACCTTC.

The chain is built from TRBV4-1 and TRBJ1-1; D is perhaps TRBD1 (5 bases). Germline V gene data show CDR1 as MGHRA and CDR2 as YSYEKL. The CDR3 length is 14 residues. Trimming took off 4 bases at V and 10 bases at J, with 19 bases between the two ends. The CDR3 coding sequence is TGCGCCAGCAGCCCACCCGGACCCCTCGGGGGAGCTTTCTTT. This codes for CASSPPGPLGGAFF.

This sequence joins TRBV27 and TRBJ2-3; TRBD1 matches 8 bases. CDR1 and CDR2 from the germline V gene are MNHEY and SMNVEV (reference sequence). Trimming removed 3 bases from V and 0 bases from J; junction bases left unmatched: 2. The length of the CDR3 is 15 residues. The CDR3 sequence: CASSFWTGSTDTQYF. The CDR3 region has the DNA TGTGCCAGCAGTTTCTGGACAGGGAGCACAGATACGCAGTATTTT.

The chain uses TRBV4-3 and TRBJ2-3, with D possibly called TRBD1 or TRBD2 (6 bases each). The V end lost 1 base, the J end lost 0 bases, and 14 bases lay between the germline ends. From germline, CDR1 is LGHNA and CDR2 YSLEER. The CDR3 sequence is 17 residues long. CDR3 coding DNA: TGCGCCAGCAGCCAAGTGGGTCCGGGGGCCAGCACAGATACGCAGTATTTT. Its protein product is CASSQVGPGASTDTQYF.